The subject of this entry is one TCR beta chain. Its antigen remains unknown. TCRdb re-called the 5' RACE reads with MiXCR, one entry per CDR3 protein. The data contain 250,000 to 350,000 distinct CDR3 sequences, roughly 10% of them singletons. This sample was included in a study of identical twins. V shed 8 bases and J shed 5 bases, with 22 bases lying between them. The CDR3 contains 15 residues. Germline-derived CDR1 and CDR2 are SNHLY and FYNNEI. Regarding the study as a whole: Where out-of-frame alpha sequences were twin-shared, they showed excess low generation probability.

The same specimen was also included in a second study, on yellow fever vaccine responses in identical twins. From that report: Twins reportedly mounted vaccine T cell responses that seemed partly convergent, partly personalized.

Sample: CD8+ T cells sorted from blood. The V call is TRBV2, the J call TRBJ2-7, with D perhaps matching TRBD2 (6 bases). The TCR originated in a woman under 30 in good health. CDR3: CASGGMASEDHEQYF. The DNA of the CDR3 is TGTGCCAGCGGGGGGATGGCTAGCGAGGACCACGAGCAGTACTTC.